A single sample gave rise to the 16 T cell receptor beta chains below, sequenced in a study of blood T cell repertoires in COVID-19. Some clones are missing from TCRdb's copy, which holds only in-frame ones; the method was immunoSEQ multiplex PCR. The sample has 310,000 or so clones; around nine tenths are singletons. Sequenced sample: peripheral blood. The receptors shown here come from a man aged 45-65 years with active or convalescent COVID-19.

This chain joins TRBV4-3 and TRBJ2-7; 10 nucleotides match TRBD1. The CDR3 covers 16 residues. Germline CDR1 and CDR2: LGHNA and YSLEER. V lost 0 bases to trimming and J lost 5 bases; unmatched junction nucleotides: 7. CDR3 nucleotides: TGCGCCAGCAGCCAAGAGGTGACAGGGGGCCAGGACGAGCAGTACTTC. Protein: CASSQEVTGGQDEQYF.

V usage is TRBV5-4 and J usage is TRBJ2-3; D gene uncertain. Trimming took 0 bases from V and 0 from J, leaving 11 bases between them. The CDR3 totals 16 residues. Per the germline V gene, CDR1 is SGHNT and CDR2 is YYREEE (reference sequence). CDR3 residues: CASSLEQERSTDTQYF. The DNA of the CDR3 is TGTGCCAGCAGCTTGGAGCAGGAAAGAAGCACAGATACGCAGTATTTT.

The gene calls are TRBV6-6 and TRBJ1-1; D not resolved. The CDR3 is made up of 12 amino acids. From germline, CDR1 is MNHNY and CDR2 SVGAGI (reference sequence). The CDR3 here is CATYAGRISAFF. The CDR3 nucleotides read TGTGCGACCTACGCGGGGAGGATCTCCGCTTTCTTT.

This chain connects TRBV29-1 to TRBJ2-2; 9 bases are a match to TRBD1. The V segment lost 3 bases and the J segment 5 bases; nucleotides outside the gene matches: 7. CDR1 SQVTM and CDR2 ANQGSEA come from the germline V gene. This CDR3 has 15 amino acids. CDR3 region: CSVDPGTGLTGELFF. In DNA, the CDR3 is TGCAGCGTTGATCCCGGGACAGGGCTGACCGGGGAGCTGTTTTTT.

A single count supports this clone. The V and J genes are TRBV5-4 and TRBJ1-1; the D is unclear. The CDR3 sequence is 15 residues long. V was trimmed by 1 base and J by 8 bases, leaving 18 bases between them. Germline-derived CDR1 and CDR2 are SGHNT and YYREEE (reference sequence). This CDR3 is CASSLFLQTVDEAFF. For the CDR3, the DNA is TGTGCCAGCAGCTTGTTCTTACAGACCGTTGACGAAGCTTTCTTT.

This chain uses TRBV30 with TRBJ2-3; 10 bases agree with TRBD2. V was clipped by 4 bases and J by 3 bases; unmatched bases: 4. Germline CDR1 and CDR2: GTSNPN and SVGIG (reference sequence). The CDR3 runs 14 residues. The chain's CDR3 is CAWTSGGGTDTQYF. As DNA, the CDR3 is TGTGCCTGGACTAGCGGGGGAGGGACAGATACGCAGTATTTT.

The V gene is TRBV11-1, the J gene TRBJ2-1; 9 bases agree with TRBD1. V lost 1 base, J lost 10 bases, and 8 bases stayed unmatched. The CDR3 runs 15 residues. CDR1 SGHAT and CDR2 FQDESV come from the germline V gene (reference sequence). CDR3 residues: CASSLVGTGFWEQFF. In nucleotides, the CDR3 is TGTGCCAGCAGCTTAGTAGGGACAGGGTTTTGGGAGCAGTTCTTC.

V is TRBV28 and J is TRBJ1-4; unclear D gene. The V end was cut by 7 bases, the J end by 7 bases, with 16 bases between. The CDR3 is 14 amino acids. From germline, CDR1 is MDHEN and CDR2 SYDVKM. CDR3 amino acids: CASKDGVSFEKLFF. Here the CDR3 DNA reads TGTGCCAGCAAGGATGGAGTATCTTTTGAAAAACTGTTTTTT.

V gene TRBV7-9 combines with J gene TRBJ1-6, with TRBD1 matching 7 bases. V shed 2 bases and J 7 bases; nucleotides not matched to a gene: 11. This CDR3 has 17 amino acids. Germline loops: CDR1 SEHNR, CDR2 FQNEAQ (reference sequence). The CDR3: CASSLLGGRAGNSPLHF. CDR3 sequence (DNA): TGTGCCAGCAGCTTATTAGGGGGCAGGGCCGGAAATTCACCCCTCCACTTT.

The count of this clone is one. The rearrangement uses TRBV5-4 and TRBJ2-1; 11 bases are shared with TRBD1. This CDR3 has 15 amino acids. J was trimmed by 6 bases and V by 4 bases; bases with no gene match: 6. Per the germline V gene, CDR1 is SGHNT and CDR2 is YYREEE (reference sequence). The CDR3 sequence is CASSVGGTGGNEQFF. The CDR3 DNA is TGTGCCAGCAGCGTGGGCGGGACAGGGGGCAATGAGCAGTTCTTC.

V and J are TRBV6-5 and TRBJ2-3; TRBD1 might be the D (7 bases). Germline V lookup: CDR1 MNHEY, CDR2 SVGAGI. V was shortened by 7 bases and J by 14 bases, with 19 bases between the two germline ends. The CDR3 is 12 amino acids. The CDR3 loop is CASTNEEGARYF. The CDR3 DNA reads TGTGCCAGCACCAACGAGGAGGGGGCAAGGTATTTT.

The chain couples TRBV7-2 to TRBJ1-2, with 12 nucleotides matching TRBD1. The CDR3 has 16 residues. Germline V gene lookup returns CDR1 SGHTA and CDR2 FQGNSA. Trimming at V came to 4 bases and at J to 4 bases, leaving 7 bases not matched to a gene. CDR3 protein: CASSSGDRGRVYGYTF. Written as DNA, the CDR3 is TGTGCCAGCAGCTCAGGGGACAGGGGGCGCGTCTATGGCTACACCTTC.

The rearrangement uses TRBV5-8 and TRBJ1-4; 7 nucleotides match TRBD1. J was trimmed by 4 bases and V by 1 base; bases with no gene match: 4. CDR3 size: 15 residues. Germline CDR1 and CDR2: SGHTS and YDEGEE. The CDR3: CASSLLQGGNEKLFF. The CDR3 DNA reads TGTGCCAGCAGCTTGCTGCAGGGGGGTAATGAAAAACTGTTTTTT.

The chain is built from TRBV5-4 and TRBJ1-1; 7 bases align to TRBD1. CDR1 and CDR2 from the germline V gene are SGHNT and YYREEE (reference sequence). Trimming took 5 bases from V and 1 from J; bases not matched to a gene: 5. This CDR3 region has 14 residues. CDR3 loop: CASRGTASNTEAFF. In nucleotides, the CDR3 is TGTGCCAGCAGAGGGACAGCTTCGAACACTGAAGCTTTCTTT.

V and J are TRBV7-3 and TRBJ2-2, with a possible D match to TRBD2 (6 bases). From germline, CDR1 is SGHTA and CDR2 FQGTGA. The CDR3 is made up of 12 amino acids. Trimming cost V 4 bases and J 7 bases, with 7 bases left between them. The CDR3 reads CASSSGGGELFF. The DNA for the CDR3 is TGTGCCAGCAGCTCCGGGGGCGGGGAGCTGTTTTTT.

The chain combines TRBV2 with TRBJ1-5; TRBD1 matches 7 bases. The CDR3 runs to 15 residues. The V segment lost 7 bases and the J segment 9 bases; nucleotides outside the gene matches: 15. Germline V gene data show CDR1 as SNHLY and CDR2 as FYNNEI. The CDR3 sequence is CASISSLGRGLPQHF. CDR3 coding DNA: TGTGCCAGCATATCCTCATTAGGCAGGGGGTTGCCCCAGCATTTT.